This TCR beta chain was retrieved from a study of regulatory T cells in long-lasting Graves disease. This clonotype showed up many times. The V gene's germline CDR1 is KGHDR and CDR2 SFDVKD. V lost 6 bases and J lost 4, with 8 bases in between. CDR3 length equals 12 residues. The time point is: newly diagnosed GD, antithyroid drugs for less than 3 months. The TCR library was made from RNA that had been extracted from PBMCs in TRIzol. iRepertoire HTBI primers and Arm-PCR of CDR3 regions built TCR beta libraries. Study processing details: Analysis of the samples identified over 60 TRBV and 13 to 15 TRBJ segments. In TCRdb, the multiplex PCR reads were re-called with MiXCR into one record per CDR3 protein. For this entry, the V and J calls and clone size follow TCRdb and not the study's own pipeline. The data hold some 220,000 distinct CDR3 sequences, with roughly 20% observed a single time. The sample was also linked to a second study, of T cells in Graves' hyperthyroidism and ophthalmopathy. That paper notes: Blood also carried most thyroid clonotypes expanded above 0.001. Through a model of 13 V-J features, ophthalmopathy was separated from stable hyperthyroidism.

This sequence joins TRBV24-1 and TRBJ1-2; D is uncertain. The receptor was isolated from a woman aged 30 to 39 with Graves disease. The sequenced sample was peripheral blood mononuclear cells (PBMCs), obtained at new diagnosis, from a patient treated with antithyroid drugs. The CDR3 DNA reads as TGTGCCACCAGTCCAAAGGGCTATGGCTACACCTTC. This codes for CATSPKGYGYTF.